This T cell receptor (beta chain) stems from a study of early T cells in non-severe SARS-CoV-2 infection. At the level of the study: Sequencing used unsorted whole-blood bulk RNA, so chains lack pairing.

J gave up 7 bases and V 4 bases, and 3 bases lay outside the gene matches. Germline V gene sequence: CDR1 SGHAT, CDR2 FQNNGV. The CDR3 is 14 amino acids. Study outcomes and limitations: Clonotype matching in VDJdb favored anti-spike CD8 responses and did not capture private and CD4 specificities.

This clonotype was counted between two and nine times. Its antigen is unidentified. In the library, individual cDNA molecules carried attached unique molecular identifiers. MiXCR, run by TCRdb on the 5' RACE reads, gives a single entry per CDR3 protein. This sample has fewer than 120,000 distinct CDR3 sequences, with around 12% found just once. The TCR comes from an adult who was a healthcare worker with PCR-confirmed SARS-CoV-2 infection or an uninfected control (not recorded which). The sample here was whole blood, taken at baseline. The V call is TRBV11-2, the J call TRBJ2-2, with 10 bases matching TRBD2. CDR3 loop: CASSSRTSGGELFF. The CDR3 DNA reads as TGTGCCAGCAGCTCCAGGACTAGCGGCGGGGAGCTGTTTTTT.